The rows below give T cell receptor beta chains drawn from one sample of a study of T cell responses to AZD1222 COVID-19 vaccine. Measured with immunoSEQ multiplex PCR; TCRdb has only the in-frame clones, and not every one. The data contain tens of thousands of clones, roughly 89% of them singletons. Specimen: peripheral blood, collected 28 days after the second AZD1222 dose. These receptors all come from an adult who received the AZD1222 COVID-19 vaccine. Each CDR3 is given with its conserved first and last residue. D genes are given only for firm matches.

j_gene: TRBJ2-7; d_gene: TRBD1; v_gene: TRBV5-4; CDR3nt: TGTGCCAGCAGCATTGGGGACAGGGGCTACGAGCAGTACTTC; CDR3aa: CASSIGDRGYEQYF
j_gene: TRBJ1-3; d_gene: NA; v_gene: TRBV18; CDR3nt: TGTGCCAGCTCACCACAGGGCAACTCTGGAAACACCATATATTTT; CDR3aa: CASSPQGNSGNTIYF
j_gene: TRBJ2-2; d_gene: NA; v_gene: TRBV6-5; CDR3nt: TGTGCCAGCAGCCCCCTAGGGGCGAACACCGGGGAGCTGTTTTTT; CDR3aa: CASSPLGANTGELFF
j_gene: TRBJ2-2; d_gene: NA; v_gene: TRBV19; CDR3nt: TGTGCCAGTAGTATAGCGGAGGGACTCCCCATCGGGGAGCTGTTTTTT; CDR3aa: CASSIAEGLPIGELFF
j_gene: TRBJ1-1; d_gene: NA; v_gene: TRBV5-1; CDR3nt: TGCGCCAGCAGCTTGAACGTAAATGGGGGTGAAGCTTTCTTT; CDR3aa: CASSLNVNGGEAFF
j_gene: TRBJ1-5; d_gene: NA; v_gene: TRBV6-1; CDR3nt: TGTGCCAGCAGTGAAATGTTGCTTCAGCCCCAGCATTTT; CDR3aa: CASSEMLLQPQHF
j_gene: TRBJ1-1; d_gene: TRBD1; v_gene: TRBV27; CDR3nt: TGTGCCAGCAGTGCCTATCTTACAGGGGACGCTGAAGCTTTCTTT; CDR3aa: CASSAYLTGDAEAFF
j_gene: TRBJ1-5; d_gene: NA; v_gene: TRBV19; CDR3nt: TGTGCCAGTAGTCCCCTATCTGGGGGGAGAGGTCAGCCCCAGCATTTT; CDR3aa: CASSPLSGGRGQPQHF
j_gene: TRBJ1-6; d_gene: TRBD1; v_gene: TRBV5-1; CDR3nt: TGCGCCAGCAGCGGCGGACAGGGGAATTCACCCCTCCACTTT; CDR3aa: CASSGGQGNSPLHF
j_gene: TRBJ1-6; d_gene: NA; v_gene: TRBV14; CDR3nt: TGTGCCAGCAGCCCAACGGGAGGTTCCTATAATTCACCCCTCCACTTT; CDR3aa: CASSPTGGSYNSPLHF
j_gene: TRBJ2-3; d_gene: NA; v_gene: TRBV7-8; CDR3nt: TGTGCCAGCAGCTTAGCTTGGCAGACAGATACGCAGTATTTT; CDR3aa: CASSLAWQTDTQYF